This TCR beta chain comes out of a study of cytomegalovirus exposure and HLA in healthy donors. Note on this clone: What it binds is not known.

Vbeta (60) and Jbeta (13) primers were used in the PCR. Some clones are missing from TCRdb's copy, which holds only in-frame ones; the method was immunoSEQ multiplex PCR. The sample gives about 200,000 clones, approximately 80% of which show up once; about 1.7% is in the top ten. General observations from the study: CMV antigen specificity of a few CMV-associated chains was confirmed in vitro. It was assumed in the presence/absence analyses that sequencing depth was roughly uniform across donors.

Those who donated were healthy bone marrow donors. With 4 bases removed from V and 4 bases from J, the gap between germline ends came to 12 bases. The CDR3 is 14 amino acids. Germline-derived CDR1 and CDR2 are SGHVS and FQNEAQ. The sequenced material came from PBMCs. The receptor was isolated from a woman aged 18-29 years in good health and CMV-seronegative. V gene TRBV7-8 combines with J gene TRBJ2-3, with TRBD1 as a possible D gene (6 bases). CDR3 nucleotides: TGTGCCAGCAGCTCTACAGGGATGCCAGATACGCAGTATTTT. Translation: CASSSTGMPDTQYF.